The 20 T cell receptor beta chains presented below share a single source sample, sequenced in a study of post-analysis software for immune sequencing data. What these receptors recognize is not known. Prepared libraries of TCR beta cDNA carried unique molecular identifiers. TCRdb reprocessed the PCR reads via MiXCR and lists one record per CDR3 protein. The sample carries under 900,000 distinct CDR3 sequences, about 57% recorded once. Study results and caveats: With TRBV5-6, TRBV5-1 and TRBV20-1 included, five TRBV segments were more frequent in patients than in controls.

Source material: blood. These receptors all stem from a girl aged 5-17 years with multiple sclerosis.

The chain is built from TRBV7-9 and TRBJ1-2; D is uncertain. CDR1 and CDR2 from the germline V gene are SEHNR and FQNEAQ (reference sequence). There are 14 residues in the CDR3. Trimming shortened V by 4 bases and J by 7 bases, and 16 bases separated the two germline ends. The CDR3 DNA is TGTGCCAGCAGCTCGTTAAATCATGATCGTGGCTACACCTTC. It specifies CASSSLNHDRGYTF. The whole variable domain, filled in from reference TRBV7-9 and TRBJ1-2, reads DTGVSQNPRHKITKRGQNVTFRCDPISEHNRLYWYRQTLGQGPEFLTYFQNEAQLEKSRLLSDRFSAERPKGSFSTLEIQRTEQGDSAMYLCASSSLNHDRGYTFGSGTRLTVV.

This CDR3 reads CASSRDRAVYGYTF. DNA for the CDR3: TGCGCCAGCAGCCGGGACAGGGCGGTCTATGGCTACACCTTC. The rearrangement uses TRBV5-1 and TRBJ1-2, with TRBD1 identical over 9 bases. This CDR3 has 14 residues. Germline V gene lookup returns CDR1 SGHRS and CDR2 YFSETQ. The V gene end was trimmed by 4 bases and the J gene end by 4 bases; junction bases not matched to a gene: 5.

The gene calls are TRBV20-1 and TRBJ2-3, with D unclear. Germline assignment: CDR1 DFQATT and CDR2 SNEGSKA (reference sequence). The CDR3 is 14 residues long. V dropped 3 bases and J dropped 6 bases, with 16 bases sitting between them. The CDR3 DNA reads as TGCAGTGCTAGGACCACCGGACCGTTGGATACGCAGTATTTT. Translated, it gives CSARTTGPLDTQYF.

The chain links TRBV12-3 or TRBV12-4 to TRBJ2-1, with D possibly TRBD2 on 6 matching bases. The V gene lost 5 bases and the J gene lost 9 bases, with 29 bases spanning the gap. The CDR3 totals 18 residues. The CDR3 spells CASSPFGRATLGAGEQFF. The CDR3 DNA sequence: TGTGCCAGCAGTCCCTTCGGGAGAGCGACCCTTGGCGCGGGTGAGCAGTTCTTC.

The genes are TRBV5-1 and TRBJ2-1, with TRBD2 identical over 11 bases. The V segment lost 6 bases and the J segment 5 bases; nucleotides outside the gene matches: 7. Germline V gene sequence: CDR1 SGHRS, CDR2 YFSETQ. The CDR3 has 15 amino acids. CDR3 sequence: CASTRLAGTHNEQFF. The CDR3 DNA is TGCGCCAGCACCCGACTAGCGGGGACTCACAATGAGCAGTTCTTC. The whole variable domain, remainder taken from reference TRBV5-1 and TRBJ2-1, is KAGVTQTPRYLIKTRGQQVTLSCSPISGHRSVSWYQQTPGQGLQFLFEYFSETQRNKGNFPGRFSGRQFSNSRSEMNVSTLELGDSALYLCASTRLAGTHNEQFFGPGTRLTVL.

The chain couples TRBV25-1 to TRBJ2-1; possible D gene TRBD2, 5 bases. The CDR3 length is 17 residues. Deletions cut 2 bases from V and 3 bases from J, with 17 bases between. CDR1 MGHDK and CDR2 SYGVNS come from the germline V gene. DNA of the CDR3: TGTGCCAGCAGTGAAACAGCGGAGCGGATTTTCTACAATGAGCAGTTCTTC. It specifies CASSETAERIFYNEQFF. The entire variable domain, with the rest obtained from reference TRBV25-1 and TRBJ2-1, is as follows: EADIYQTPRYLVIGTGKKITLECSQTMGHDKMYWYQQDPGMELHLIHYSYGVNSTEKGDLSSESTVSRIRTEHFPLTLESARPSHTSQYLCASSETAERIFYNEQFFGPGTRLTVL.

The rearrangement uses TRBV6-6 and TRBJ2-7; no definite D call. V was trimmed by 2 bases and J by 0 bases, leaving 8 bases between them. Germline-derived CDR1 and CDR2 are MNHNY and SVGAGI (reference sequence). The CDR3 covers 14 residues. The CDR3 protein is CASSYPLTSYEQYF. DNA for the CDR3: TGTGCCAGCAGTTACCCGCTGACCTCCTACGAGCAGTACTTC.

The chain combines TRBV20-1 with TRBJ1-2, with D unresolved. V was pared by 5 bases and J by 1 base, with 11 bases between. CDR3 length: 13 residues. Germline V gene lookup returns CDR1 DFQATT and CDR2 SNEGSKA (reference sequence). Here the CDR3 reads CSAPYRNNYGYTF. CDR3 coding DNA: TGCAGTGCTCCCTATCGGAATAACTATGGCTACACCTTC.

The chain employs TRBV9 and TRBJ2-7, with a weak D call TRBD2 (5 bases). Trimming removed 3 bases at V and 2 bases at J, with 12 bases between. This CDR3 has 14 residues. The germline CDR1 and CDR2 sequences are SGDLS and YYNGEE. The CDR3 region is CASSAATGTYEQYF. The CDR3 DNA reads as TGTGCCAGCAGCGCAGCAACGGGGACCTACGAGCAGTACTTC.

This clonotype came up a few times. The gene calls are TRBV20-1 and TRBJ2-1; either TRBD1 or TRBD2 may supply D (6 bases each). CDR1 is DFQATT, CDR2 SNEGSKA, per germline (reference sequence). The CDR3 has 18 residues. V was clipped by 4 bases and J by 2 bases, with 24 bases between them. The DNA of the CDR3 is TGCAGTGCTACCGGAAGGGTCACAGGGACGGGAGCCTACAATGAGCAGTTCTTC. It codes for CSATGRVTGTGAYNEQFF.

This clonotype has more than one count but fewer than ten. The J gene is TRBJ2-5, the V gene TRBV29-1, with no clear D. The J call may be wrong; the DNA end is better matched by TRBJ2-7. Germline CDR1 is SQVTM and CDR2 is ANQGSEA. The CDR3 contains 12 residues. The CDR3 DNA follows: TGCAGCGAACTGCTTAGGCATGGCGAGCAGTACTTC. This gives the protein CSELLRHGEQYF.

Turning to this clonotype: One end of the junction fails to match germline, which may point to a read error. The V call is TRBV27, the J call TRBJ2-1, with D uncertain. Germline CDR1 and CDR2: MNHEY and SMNVEV (reference sequence). The CDR3 runs 11 residues. The CDR3 loop reads CAGSAPREQFF. The CDR3 bases are TGTGCCGGCAGTGCCCCAAGAGAGCAGTTCTTC.

This clonotype was counted between two and nine times. The genes are TRBV6-5 and TRBJ2-6; 9 nucleotides line up with TRBD1. J gave up 4 bases and V 4 bases, and 11 bases lay outside the gene matches. The CDR3 spans 18 residues. From germline, CDR1 is MNHEY and CDR2 SVGAGI. The CDR3 loop is CASSSSSRDRAGANVLTF. In DNA, the CDR3 is TGTGCCAGCAGTTCATCGTCCCGGGACAGGGCGGGGGCCAACGTCCTGACTTTC.

This clonotype was found a few times. The junction and the germline gene differ at one end; a read error may be behind it. This chain uses TRBV29-1 with TRBJ2-3; the match to TRBD1 covers 7 bases. CDR1 and CDR2 from the germline V gene are SQVTM and ANQGSEA. The CDR3 consists of 13 residues. The CDR3 loop is CSAAWTGTDTQYF. The CDR3, as DNA: TGCAGCGCCGCCTGGACAGGCACGGATACGCAGTATTTT.

This rearrangement joins TRBV5-1 to TRBJ2-1, with 8 bases matching TRBD2. The V segment lost 1 base and the J segment 13 bases; nucleotides outside the gene matches: 10. Per germline, CDR1 SGHRS and CDR2 YFSETQ. The length of the CDR3 is 14 residues. CDR3 in DNA: TGCGCCAGCAGCTTGCGGGTCCTAGCGGGCCCTCAGTTCTTC. It codes for CASSLRVLAGPQFF. Full variable domain (missing parts from reference TRBV5-1 and TRBJ2-1): KAGVTQTPRYLIKTRGQQVTLSCSPISGHRSVSWYQQTPGQGLQFLFEYFSETQRNKGNFPGRFSGRQFSNSRSEMNVSTLELGDSALYLCASSLRVLAGPQFFGPGTRLTVL.

This clonotype was detected a few times. The chain is built from TRBV2 and TRBJ2-1, with TRBD2 matching 7 bases. V lost 3 bases, J lost 10 bases, and 3 bases stayed unmatched. Germline CDR1 SNHLY, CDR2 FYNNEI. This CDR3 contains 12 residues. CDR3 protein: CASSDQREEQFF. The CDR3 nucleotides are TGTGCCAGCAGTGATCAGCGGGAAGAGCAGTTCTTC.

This clonotype has more than one count but fewer than ten. The genes are TRBV29-1 and TRBJ1-2; D remains ambiguous. The germline V and J ends were trimmed by 2 bases and 5 bases, with 12 bases remaining between them. The CDR3 extends over 13 amino acids. From germline, CDR1 is SQVTM and CDR2 ANQGSEA. The CDR3 protein is CSVETGPSYGYTF. CDR3 in DNA: TGCAGCGTTGAAACCGGCCCGTCTTATGGCTACACCTTC.

This clonotype was found a few times. CDR3 bases: TGTGCCAGCAGCGGCCGTCCCCCCGGGGCTAACTATGGCTACACCTTC. It yields the protein CASSGRPPGANYGYTF. The gene calls are TRBV9 and TRBJ1-2; D not resolved. The germline V gene has CDR1 SGDLS and CDR2 YYNGEE. Trimming left V 3 bases short and J 0 bases short, with 15 bases between. The CDR3 loop spans 16 amino acids.

The chain recombines TRBV20-1 with TRBJ2-5, with TRBD2 matching over 14 bases. The germline CDR1 and CDR2 sequences are DFQATT and SNEGSKA (reference sequence). This CDR3 spans 16 amino acids. With 3 bases clipped from V and 8 bases from J, the junction kept 11 bases outside the gene matches. CDR3 DNA: TGCAGTGCTAGTCCGACTAGCGGGAGGGTTCTGGGAACCCAGTACTTC. It yields the protein CSASPTSGRVLGTQYF.

The genes are TRBV29-1 and TRBJ1-1; D ambiguous. This CDR3 spans 12 amino acids. Trimming left V 1 base short and J 1 base short, with 4 bases between. Per germline, CDR1 SQVTM and CDR2 ANQGSEA. The DNA for the CDR3 is TGCAGCGTTGAAGTCCAGAACACTGAAGCTTTCTTT. Encoded protein: CSVEVQNTEAFF.